The T cell receptor (beta chain) described here comes from a study of T-cell reconstitution after alpha-beta-depleted transplantation in children (dated by TCRdb to about 2016). Study-level background: Using TCR repertoire profiling, the study quantitatively followed how T-cell immune reconstitution unfolded in children after TCRalphabeta/CD19-depleted allogeneic hematopoietic cell transplantation.

The library was built by means of PCR. Sequencing used an Illumina HiSeq 2500. TCR library preparation used molecular barcoding, with unique molecular identifiers applied to normalize quantification of the TCRbeta repertoire. Through fastp at Q25 and MiXCR, TCRdb rebuilt clones from the public reads, retaining in-frame beta chains. Each CDR3 protein appears once, grouped with its most common genes and DNA. A total of around 530,000 distinct CDR3 sequences appear in this sample, approximately 30% of them only once. Clones ranked in the top ten supply around 2.4% of the sample. CDR1 SEHNR and CDR2 FQNEAQ were looked up in the germline V gene (reference sequence). Taken from cysteine to phenylalanine, the CDR3 has 15 residues. Here the CDR3 DNA is all that survives: 45 bases in frame from base 1. The germline ends are 8 bases apart after V is trimmed by 1 base and J by 0 bases. As concerns this clonotype: Its antigen has not been determined. Base qualities are missing; no much larger clone stands one base away.

This material consisted of PBMCs from the stem cell graft donor, taken from the stem cell graft. This clonotype was obtained from a human donor who donated a stem cell graft to a child with aplastic anemia. The V and J genes are TRBV7-9 and TRBJ2-3, with no reliable assignment of the D segment. The nucleotides read TGTGCCAGCAGCTTAGTTCAGATGAGCACAGATACGCAGTATTTT. Its amino acids are CASSLVQMSTDTQYF.